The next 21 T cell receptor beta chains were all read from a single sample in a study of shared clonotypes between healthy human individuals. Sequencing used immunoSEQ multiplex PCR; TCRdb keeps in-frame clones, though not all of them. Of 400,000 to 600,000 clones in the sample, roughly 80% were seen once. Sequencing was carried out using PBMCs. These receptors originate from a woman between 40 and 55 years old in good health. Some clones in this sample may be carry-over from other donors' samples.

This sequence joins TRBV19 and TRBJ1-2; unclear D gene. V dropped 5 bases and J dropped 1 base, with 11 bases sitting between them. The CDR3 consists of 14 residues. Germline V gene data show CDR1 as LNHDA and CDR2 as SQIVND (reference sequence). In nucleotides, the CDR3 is TGTGCCAGTAGTTCGGGGAAGCGTAACTATGGCTACACCTTC. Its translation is CASSSGKRNYGYTF.

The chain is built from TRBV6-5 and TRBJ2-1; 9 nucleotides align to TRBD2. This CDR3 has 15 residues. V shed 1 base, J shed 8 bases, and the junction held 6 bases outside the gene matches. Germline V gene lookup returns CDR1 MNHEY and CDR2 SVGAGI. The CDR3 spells CASSYFSGRVDEQFF. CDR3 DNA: TGTGCCAGCAGTTACTTTAGCGGGAGAGTCGATGAGCAGTTCTTC.

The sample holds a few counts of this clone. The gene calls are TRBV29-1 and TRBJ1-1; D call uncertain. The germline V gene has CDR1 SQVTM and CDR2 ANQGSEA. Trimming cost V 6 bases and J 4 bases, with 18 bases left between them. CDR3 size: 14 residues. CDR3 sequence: CSVSQDGRTTEAFF. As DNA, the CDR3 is TGCAGCGTCTCGCAGGACGGGAGGACCACTGAAGCTTTCTTT.

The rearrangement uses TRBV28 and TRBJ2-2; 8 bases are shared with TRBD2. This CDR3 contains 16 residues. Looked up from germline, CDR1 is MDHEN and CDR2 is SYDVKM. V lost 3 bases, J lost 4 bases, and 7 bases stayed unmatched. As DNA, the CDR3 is TGTGCCAGCAGTTTGGGGGTAGCGGGACGCACCGGGGAGCTGTTTTTT. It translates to CASSLGVAGRTGELFF.

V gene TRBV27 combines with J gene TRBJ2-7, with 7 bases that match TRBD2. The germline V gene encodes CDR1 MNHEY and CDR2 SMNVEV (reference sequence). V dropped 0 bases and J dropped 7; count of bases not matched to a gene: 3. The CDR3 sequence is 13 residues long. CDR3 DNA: TGTGCCAGCAGTTTATCGAGTAGCGGGGAGCAGTACTTC. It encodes CASSLSSSGEQYF.

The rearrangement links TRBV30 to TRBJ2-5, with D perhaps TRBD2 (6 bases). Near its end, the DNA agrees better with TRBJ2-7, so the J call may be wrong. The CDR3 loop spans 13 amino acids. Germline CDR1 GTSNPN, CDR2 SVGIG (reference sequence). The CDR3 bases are TGTGCCTGGAGTGGGACTACCTTTAACGAGCAGTACTTC. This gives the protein CAWSGTTFNEQYF.

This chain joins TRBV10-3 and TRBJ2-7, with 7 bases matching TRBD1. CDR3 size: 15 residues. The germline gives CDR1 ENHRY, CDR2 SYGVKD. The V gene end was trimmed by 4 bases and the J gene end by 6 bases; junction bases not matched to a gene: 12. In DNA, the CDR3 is TGTGCCATCAGTGGGGGGCAGGGGGATAGAGGCGAGCAGTACTTC. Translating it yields CAISGGQGDRGEQYF.

DNA of the CDR3: TGTGCCAGCAGTAAGGGACAGTGGAACATTCAGTACTTC. Translation: CASSKGQWNIQYF. The V call is TRBV25-1, the J call TRBJ2-4; 7 bases are a match to TRBD1. V trimming: 5 bases; J trimming: 7 bases; junction bases outside the gene matches: 5. From germline, CDR1 is MGHDK and CDR2 SYGVNS. The CDR3 totals 13 residues.

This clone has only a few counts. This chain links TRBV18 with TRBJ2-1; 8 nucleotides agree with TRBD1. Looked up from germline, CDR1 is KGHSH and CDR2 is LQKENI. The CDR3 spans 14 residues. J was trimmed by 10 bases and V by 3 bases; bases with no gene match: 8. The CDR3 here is CASSPSTGEDEQFF. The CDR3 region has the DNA TGTGCCAGCTCACCCTCGACAGGGGAGGACGAGCAGTTCTTC.

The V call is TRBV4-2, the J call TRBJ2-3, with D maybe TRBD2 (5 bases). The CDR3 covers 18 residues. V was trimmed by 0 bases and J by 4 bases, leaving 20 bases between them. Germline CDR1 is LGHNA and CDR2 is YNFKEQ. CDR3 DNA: TGTGCCAGCAGCCAAGACTGGCCCCTTAGCGTTGCGGCAGATACGCAGTATTTT. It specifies CASSQDWPLSVAADTQYF.

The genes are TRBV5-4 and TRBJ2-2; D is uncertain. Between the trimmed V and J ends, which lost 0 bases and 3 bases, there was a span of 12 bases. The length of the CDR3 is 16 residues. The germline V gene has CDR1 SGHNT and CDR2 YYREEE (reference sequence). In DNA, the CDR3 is TGTGCCAGCAGCTTGGATCTCCCTGGGGACACCGGGGAGCTGTTTTTT. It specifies CASSLDLPGDTGELFF.

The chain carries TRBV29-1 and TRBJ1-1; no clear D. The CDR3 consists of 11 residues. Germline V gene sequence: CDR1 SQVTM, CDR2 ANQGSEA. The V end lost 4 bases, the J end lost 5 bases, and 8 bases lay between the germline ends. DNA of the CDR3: TGCAGCGTTGCCCAGGTTACTGAAGCTTTCTTT. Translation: CSVAQVTEAFF. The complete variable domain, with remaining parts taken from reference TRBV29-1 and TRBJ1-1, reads SAVISQKPSRDICQRGTSLTIQCQVDSQVTMMFWYRQQPGQSLTLIATANQGSEATYESGFVIDKFPISRPNLTFSTLTVSNMSPEDSSIYLCSVAQVTEAFFGQGTRLTVV.

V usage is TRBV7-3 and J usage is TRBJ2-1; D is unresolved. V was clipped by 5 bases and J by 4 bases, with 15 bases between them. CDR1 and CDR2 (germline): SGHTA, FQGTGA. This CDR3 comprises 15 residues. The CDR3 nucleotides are TGTGCCAGCAGCGATAGTTTTGGCAGTTACAATGAGCAGTTCTTC. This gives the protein CASSDSFGSYNEQFF.

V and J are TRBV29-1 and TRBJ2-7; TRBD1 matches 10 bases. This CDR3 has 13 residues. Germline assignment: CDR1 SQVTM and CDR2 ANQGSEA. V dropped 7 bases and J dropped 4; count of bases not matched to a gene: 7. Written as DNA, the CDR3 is TGCAGCGCTGGGGGACAGGGGATTTACGAGCAGTACTTC. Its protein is CSAGGQGIYEQYF.

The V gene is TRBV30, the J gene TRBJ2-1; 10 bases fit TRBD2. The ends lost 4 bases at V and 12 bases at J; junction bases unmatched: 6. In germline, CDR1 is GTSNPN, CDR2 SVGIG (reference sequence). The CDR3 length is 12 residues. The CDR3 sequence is CAWTSGRSGQFF. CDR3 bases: TGTGCCTGGACTAGCGGGAGAAGTGGGCAGTTCTTC. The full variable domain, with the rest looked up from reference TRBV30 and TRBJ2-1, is SQTIHQWPATLVQPVGSPLSLECTVEGTSNPNLYWYRQAAGRGLQLLFYSVGIGQISSEVPQNLSASRPQDRQFILSSKKLLLSDSGFYLCAWTSGRSGQFFGPGTRLTVL.

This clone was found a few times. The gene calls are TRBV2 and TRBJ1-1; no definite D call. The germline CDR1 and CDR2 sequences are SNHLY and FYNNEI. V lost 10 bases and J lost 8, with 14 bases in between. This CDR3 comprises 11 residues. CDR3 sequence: CATHWEREAFF. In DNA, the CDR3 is TGTGCCACCCACTGGGAGAGGGAAGCTTTCTTT.

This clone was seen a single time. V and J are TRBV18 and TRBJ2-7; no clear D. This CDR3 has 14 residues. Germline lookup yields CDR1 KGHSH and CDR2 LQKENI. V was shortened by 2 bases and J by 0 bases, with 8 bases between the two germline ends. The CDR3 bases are TGTGCCAGCTCACCAGCGACGAACTCCTACGAGCAGTACTTC. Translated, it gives CASSPATNSYEQYF.

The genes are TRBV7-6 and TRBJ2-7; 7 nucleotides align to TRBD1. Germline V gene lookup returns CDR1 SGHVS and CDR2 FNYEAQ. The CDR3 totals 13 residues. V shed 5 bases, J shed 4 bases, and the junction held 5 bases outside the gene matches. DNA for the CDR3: TGTGCCAGCAGCAACCAACAGGGGTACGAGCAGTACTTC. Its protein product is CASSNQQGYEQYF.

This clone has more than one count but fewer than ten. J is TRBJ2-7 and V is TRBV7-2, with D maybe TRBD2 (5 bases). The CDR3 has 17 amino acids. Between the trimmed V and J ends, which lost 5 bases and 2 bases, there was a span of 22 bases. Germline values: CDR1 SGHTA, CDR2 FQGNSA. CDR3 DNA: TGTGCCAGCAGCAAAACTAGAAACCCCGCTACGACCTACGAGCAGTACTTC. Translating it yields CASSKTRNPATTYEQYF.

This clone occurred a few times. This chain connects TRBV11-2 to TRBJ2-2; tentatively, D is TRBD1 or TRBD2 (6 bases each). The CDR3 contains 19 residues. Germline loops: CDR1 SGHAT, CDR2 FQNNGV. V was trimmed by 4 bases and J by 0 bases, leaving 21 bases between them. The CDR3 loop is CASSSWGHGAGTNTGELFF. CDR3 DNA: TGTGCCAGCAGCTCATGGGGACATGGGGCGGGAACGAACACCGGGGAGCTGTTTTTT.

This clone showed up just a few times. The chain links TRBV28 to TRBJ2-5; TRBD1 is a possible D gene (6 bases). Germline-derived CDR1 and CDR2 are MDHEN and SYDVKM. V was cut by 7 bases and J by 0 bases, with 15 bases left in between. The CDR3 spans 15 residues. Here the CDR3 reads CASNTNRVNQETQYF. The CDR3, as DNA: TGTGCCAGCAACACGAACAGGGTTAACCAAGAGACCCAGTACTTC.